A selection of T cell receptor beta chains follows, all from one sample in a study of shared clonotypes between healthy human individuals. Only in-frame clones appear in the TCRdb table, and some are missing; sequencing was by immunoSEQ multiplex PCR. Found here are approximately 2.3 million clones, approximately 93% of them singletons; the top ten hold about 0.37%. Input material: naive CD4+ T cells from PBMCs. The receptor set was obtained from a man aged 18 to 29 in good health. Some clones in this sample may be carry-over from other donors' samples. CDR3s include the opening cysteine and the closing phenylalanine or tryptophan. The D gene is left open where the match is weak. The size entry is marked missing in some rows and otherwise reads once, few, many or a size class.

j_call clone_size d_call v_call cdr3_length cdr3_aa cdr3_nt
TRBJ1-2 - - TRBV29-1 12 CSVEDPGGGYTF TGCAGCGTTGAAGATCCGGGGGGTGGCTACACCTTC
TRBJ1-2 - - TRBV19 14 CASSAYSRDHGYTF TGTGCCAGTAGTGCCTATTCCCGGGACCATGGCTACACCTTC
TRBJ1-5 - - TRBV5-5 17 CASSSLLGDKSNQPQHF TGTGCCAGCAGCTCATTACTGGGGGACAAGAGCAATCAGCCCCAGCATTTT
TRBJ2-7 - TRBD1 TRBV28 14 CASTDATGGYEQYF TGTGCCAGCACGGATGCGACAGGGGGCTACGAGCAGTACTTC
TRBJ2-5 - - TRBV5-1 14 CASSPSLLQETQYF TGCGCCAGCAGCCCCTCACTACTCCAAGAGACCCAGTACTTC
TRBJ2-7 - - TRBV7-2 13 CASSLGGFNEQYF TGTGCCAGCAGCTTAGGGGGGTTCAACGAGCAGTACTTC
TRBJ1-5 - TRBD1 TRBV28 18 CASTITGAVIYSNQPQHF TGTGCCAGTACTATTACAGGGGCGGTTATCTATAGCAATCAGCCCCAGCATTTT
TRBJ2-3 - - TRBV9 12 CASSVGVNTQYF TGTGCCAGCAGCGTAGGAGTTAATACGCAGTATTTT
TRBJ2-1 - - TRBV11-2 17 CASSSLGGPWARNEQFF TGTGCCAGCAGCTCCCTTGGGGGACCGTGGGCACGCAATGAGCAGTTCTTC
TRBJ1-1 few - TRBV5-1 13 CASSSDGNTEAFF TGCGCCAGCAGCTCGGACGGGAACACTGAAGCTTTCTTT
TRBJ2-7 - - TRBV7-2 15 CASSSSGTPTYEQYF TGTGCCAGCAGCTCCTCCGGGACTCCAACCTACGAGCAGTACTTC
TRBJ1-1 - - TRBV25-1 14 CASSEFAEPAEAFF TGTGCCAGCAGTGAATTTGCCGAACCAGCTGAAGCTTTCTTT
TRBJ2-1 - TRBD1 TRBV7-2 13 CASWGTEDNEQFF TGTGCCAGCTGGGGGACAGAAGACAATGAGCAGTTCTTC